Following are 8 T cell receptor beta chains from one sample sequenced in a study of T cell changes during pregnancy in multiple sclerosis. Repertoires were generated with immunoSEQ multiplex PCR, while TCRdb's copy carries only in-frame clones and drops some. The sample has tens of thousands of clones, approximately 91% seen once; the top ten hold about 5.8%. The sample here was CD8+ T cells from peripheral blood mononuclear cells, taken in the second trimester of pregnancy. The origin of the receptors is a female donor with multiple sclerosis, enrolled in a pregnancy study.

This chain joins TRBV6-4 and TRBJ2-3, with D unresolved. The CDR3 length is 14 residues. V was trimmed by 0 bases and J by 3 bases, leaving 7 bases between them. The V gene's germline CDR1 is MRHNA and CDR2 SNTAGT. For the CDR3, the DNA is TGTGCCAGCAGTGACTCGTACTCGACAGATACGCAGTATTTT. It translates to CASSDSYSTDTQYF.

This clone has a handful of counts. The chain recombines TRBV28 with TRBJ1-1, with D unresolved. Germline values: CDR1 MDHEN, CDR2 SYDVKM. The V end lost 7 bases, the J end lost 6 bases, and 15 bases lay between the germline ends. The CDR3 is 13 residues long. Here the CDR3 reads CASMIEEGAEAFF. CDR3 sequence (DNA): TGTGCCAGCATGATCGAGGAAGGCGCTGAAGCTTTCTTT. Full variable domain (outside the CDR3, taken from reference TRBV28 and TRBJ1-1): DVKVTQSSRYLVKRTGEKVFLECVQDMDHENMFWYRQDPGLGLRLIYFSYDVKMKEKGDIPEGYSVSREKKERFSLILESASTNQTSMYLCASMIEEGAEAFFGQGTRLTVV.

The chain links TRBV5-1 to TRBJ1-2; no clear D gene. V was clipped by 7 bases and J by 3 bases, with 13 bases between them. This CDR3 spans 13 amino acids. The germline CDR1 and CDR2 sequences are SGHRS and YFSETQ. The DNA of the CDR3 is TGCGCCAGCTCAGAGGGTAACCACTATGGCTACACCTTC. Amino acid sequence: CASSEGNHYGYTF.

The chain carries TRBV4-1 and TRBJ2-7; D not certain. Germline CDR1 MGHRA, CDR2 YSYEKL. Deletions cut 1 base from V and 3 bases from J, with 7 bases between. The CDR3 is 13 residues long. CDR3 sequence (DNA): TGCGCCAGCAGCCAAGGCCTTAGCTACGAGCAGTACTTC. Protein sequence: CASSQGLSYEQYF.

Regarding this clone: The junction departs from the called germline gene at one end, perhaps through a read error. The V and J genes are TRBV27 and TRBJ2-1, with D possibly TRBD2 on 5 matching bases. The germline V gene has CDR1 MNHEY and CDR2 SMNVEV (reference sequence). CDR3 length equals 15 residues. CDR3: CASSFWLAAYSEQFF. The CDR3 DNA follows: TGTGCCAGCAGTTTTTGGCTAGCAGCTTACAGTGAGCAGTTCTTC.

The V and J genes are TRBV28 and TRBJ2-2; D not resolved. The CDR3 has 15 amino acids. Trimming left V 9 bases short and J 4 bases short, with 18 bases between. From germline, CDR1 is MDHEN and CDR2 SYDVKM. The chain's CDR3 is CASGGTAELTGELFF. CDR3 sequence (DNA): TGTGCCAGTGGCGGTACGGCGGAACTCACCGGGGAGCTGTTTTTT.

V is TRBV19 and J is TRBJ1-1; tentative D call: TRBD1 (6 bases). V was cut by 10 bases and J by 0 bases, with 12 bases left in between. Germline CDR1 LNHDA, CDR2 SQIVND (reference sequence). This CDR3 region has 13 residues. This chain's CDR3 is CATRDRLNTEAFF. Written as DNA, the CDR3 is TGTGCCACTAGAGACAGGCTGAACACTGAAGCTTTCTTT.

The chain carries TRBV19 and TRBJ2-1; 15 nucleotides match TRBD2. The V gene end was trimmed by 6 bases and the J gene end by 8 bases; junction bases not matched to a gene: 5. Germline CDR1 is LNHDA and CDR2 is SQIVND (reference sequence). This CDR3 has 15 residues. Here the CDR3 DNA reads TGTGCCAGTAGCTGGACTAGCGGGAGGGCCGATGAGCAGTTCTTC. Translated, it gives CASSWTSGRADEQFF.